This TCR beta chain was recovered during a study of human T cells and chemical hapten exposure. Individual cDNA molecules received unique molecular identifiers in the library. A single record per CDR3 protein comes from TCRdb applying MiXCR to the RACE reads. The table lists about 120,000 distinct CDR3 sequences, less than 15% of them singletons. Documented time point: pre-sensitization, week 0. As to treatment: therapeutic diphenylcyclopropenone sensitization with weekly scalp DPC. This clonotype was observed a few times. This CDR3 spans 11 amino acids. The V gene lost 4 bases and the J gene lost 5 bases, with 3 bases spanning the gap. Germline V gene lookup returns CDR1 SGHVS and CDR2 FQNEAQ.

J is TRBJ2-4 and V is TRBV7-8; D call uncertain. The TCR comes from a woman between 18 and 30 years old with alopecia areata. Some clones in this sample may be carry-over from other donors' samples. The starting material was whole blood, obtained in connection with sensitization to the hapten diphenylcyclopropenone (DPC). This CDR3 is CASSSQNIQYF. The CDR3 DNA is TGTGCCAGCAGCTCGCAAAACATTCAGTACTTC.